This paragraph reports one T cell receptor beta chain. The specificity of this receptor is unknown. No base quality information exists; no much larger clone differs at one position. Healthy HIV-negative adults with no recently reported acute infections or vaccinations were included as donors. Every donor was a Caucasian adult living in Nashville, Tennessee, USA. CD4+ T cells were enriched through magnetic negative selection, after which naive cells were positively selected on CD45RA and the remaining negative fraction served as the memory subset. Blood was obtained by leukapheresis, after which PBMCs were separated by Ficoll-Histopaque density gradient centrifugation and cryopreserved in liquid nitrogen vapor phase. Purity and quantity of every magnetically sorted T cell population were checked by analytical flow cytometry. From each sorted fraction, genomic DNA was isolated and quantified by UV absorbance on a Nanodrop 2000c.

The sample comes from a study of shared clonotypes between healthy human individuals (dated by TCRdb to the early 2020s). Background on the whole study: The cohort included a few men and two women between 18 and 49 years of age. Each donor's leukapheresis produced roughly between roughly 0.94 and 9.5 billion PBMCs. Blood TCR repertoires of a handful of healthy adults were deeply sequenced to estimate repertoire size and the extent of clonotype sharing between individuals. Libraries were prepared and TCR repertoires were sequenced by different laboratories using diverse techniques, in order to increase sequencing depth and limit assay-specific biases. For each donor, CD4 naive and CD4 memory were each run on three plates, CD8 naive on two plates, and CD8 memory on one plate. Findings and caveats that apply to the study as a whole: Sharing across several donors was observed for about 5% of naive CD4, 3% to 3.5% of naive CD8, over 2% of memory CD4, and about 0.38% of memory CD8 clonotypes. The genetic and exposure-history diversity represented was limited by the small number of donors. Clonotypes shared by all four sorted-subset donors showed higher generation probabilities than non-shared clonotypes. Naive subsets generally had larger estimated clonotype richness than memory subsets. Incomplete sequencing was indicated by rarefaction of sorted-subset datasets, despite the large sequencing depth. Only blood was sampled, and tissue TCR repertoires likely differ from those in blood. Pairwise subsampling led to the expectation that sequencing depth would affect the degree of clonotype sharing among donors.

Using the deep immunoSEQ assay, TCR CDR3 regions were amplified from genomic DNA by multiplex PCR. Extracted genomic DNA from each cell subset was distributed evenly across all wells of several immunoSEQ 96-well plates, and each plate was treated as a replicate. For sorted subsets, approximately 200 ng of genomic DNA, equivalent to roughly 30,000 T cell genomes, went into each replicate PCR. Purified libraries were measured with a Qubit 3.0 fluorometer, size-checked on a Bioanalyzer 2100, and measured again with the KAPA Library Quantification kit. Every immunoSEQ 96-well plate was sequenced on a separate single-read 150-cycle Illumina NextSeq 550 flow cell. On the study's bioinformatics: Because the immunoSEQ output held only junctional sequences and lacked quality scores, the filtering could not match the filtering applied to full-length reads. To assign V/J genes and CDR3, sequences were annotated against IMGT germline references using PyIR, a Python wrapper for IgBLAST v1.9. Reads were filtered out if the reads had weak V/J assignments (E-value above 1e-6), no CDR3, stop codons, out-of-frame junctions, or ambiguous translated residues. V3J clonotypes were defined by identical inferred V gene, J gene, and CDR3 amino acid sequence. Percentage overlap between repertoires was calculated by dividing the number of shared unique clonotypes by the size of the smaller repertoire. RTK rarefaction, the Chao1 estimator, and Recon v2.1 estimates of unobserved clonotypes were used to assess repertoire richness. OLGA was used to compute generation probabilities for all TCRbeta clonotypes that the gDNA method yielded from several donors. TCRdb carries this immuneACCESS record with in-frame sequences only. Its versions omit some clonotypes, under half of them owing to an unresolved V gene in the studies checked, with the rest unexplained. V, J and clone size derive from that table, while D and trimming were established from the DNA sequence. Present in this sample are a few million clones, approximately 90% of which were seen just once. Together, the top ten hold roughly 0.14% of the sample.

V drops 1 base and J drops 7 bases, leaving 2 bases in between. CDR1 and CDR2 were assigned from the germline V gene (reference sequence) as LNHNV and YYDKDF. The CDR3 has 11 amino acids, counting the end cysteine and phenylalanine. Solely the CDR3 DNA is kept, with 33 bases framed from the first base. The sample taken for sequencing was naive CD4+ T cells sorted from blood. Sample cell subset or site, as interpreted from the label and publication: CD45RA+ positively selected. The chain is encoded by TRBV15 joined to TRBJ1-3; too little of a D gene remains to name it. This TCR was sampled from a man younger than 30 in good health. The CDR3 here reads CATSRVNTIYF. The base sequence is TGTGCCACCAGCAGAGTCAACACCATATATTTT.